This T cell receptor (beta chain) stems from a study of blood T cells in healthy people across ages. Findings and caveats of the study: The unsorted PBMCs prevented any conclusive comparison of naive versus antigen-experienced cells.

The germline V gene encodes CDR1 SGHDN and CDR2 FVKESK. The CDR3 has 14 residues. V lost 4 bases to trimming and J lost 8 bases, with 17 bases between them. Then a second PCR, running about 6 to 12 cycles, was carried out with a sample-barcoded 5' primer and a J-beta primer mix. Each TCR beta cDNA got a 12-nucleotide random molecular identifier. TCRdb ran MiXCR on the 5' RACE reads and lists one entry per CDR3 protein. The table records 1,500,000 or so distinct CDR3 sequences, approximately 63% of them present only once. In the case of this clonotype: Its target is unknown.

The chain links TRBV14 to TRBJ1-1; weak D call: TRBD1 (6 bases). The sequence derives from a man aged 18 to 35 in good health. Input material: blood. CDR3 sequence (DNA): TGTGCCAGCAGCCCACAGGGCAGGGCCCTCGAAGCTTTCTTT. Its protein product is CASSPQGRALEAFF. The whole variable domain, remainder taken from reference TRBV14 and TRBJ1-1, is EAGVTQFPSHSVIEKGQTVTLRCDPISGHDNLYWYRRVMGKEIKFLLHFVKESKQDESGMPNNRFLAERTGGTYSTLKVQPAELEDSGVYFCASSPQGRALEAFFGQGTRLTVV.